One and the same sample provided the 16 T cell receptor beta chains below, sequenced in a study of cytomegalovirus exposure and HLA in healthy donors. Both 60 Vbeta primers and 13 Jbeta primers went into the PCR. Some clones are missing from TCRdb's copy, which holds only in-frame ones; the method was immunoSEQ multiplex PCR. Among about 150,000 clones, less than 90% were seen once, and the ten largest hold about 6.3%. The sequenced sample was PBMCs. Source of these receptors: a male donor in good health and CMV-seropositive.

The rearrangement links TRBV5-1 to TRBJ1-1, with 7 positions matching TRBD1. In germline, CDR1 is SGHRS, CDR2 YFSETQ. Trimming cost V 4 bases and J 1 base; bases outside gene matches: 7. The CDR3 runs 15 residues. CDR3 in amino acids: CASSPGTAKNTEAFF. The CDR3 DNA is TGCGCCAGCAGCCCAGGGACAGCAAAGAACACTGAAGCTTTCTTT.

The J gene is TRBJ1-1, the V gene TRBV9, with D unresolved. From germline, CDR1 is SGDLS and CDR2 YYNGEE. The CDR3 runs to 13 residues. The V gene lost 0 bases and the J gene lost 4 bases, with 7 bases spanning the gap. CDR3 in amino acids: CASSVEFSTEAFF. The CDR3 DNA is TGTGCCAGCAGCGTAGAATTCAGCACTGAAGCTTTCTTT.

The chain links TRBV5-5 to TRBJ2-1, with D tentatively TRBD2 (5 bases). V shed 0 bases and J shed 3 bases, with 10 bases lying between them. This CDR3 contains 15 residues. CDR1 and CDR2 (germline): SGHKS, YYEKEE (reference sequence). CDR3 loop: CASSLDGEHYNEQFF. CDR3 nucleotide sequence: TGTGCCAGCAGCTTGGACGGGGAGCACTACAATGAGCAGTTCTTC. Looking up the rest from reference TRBV5-5 and TRBJ2-1 gives the full variable domain: DAGVTQSPTHLIKTRGQQVTLRCSPISGHKSVSWYQQVLGQGPQFIFQYYEKEERGRGNFPDRFSARQFPNYSSELNVNALLLGDSALYLCASSLDGEHYNEQFFGPGTRLTVL.

The chain is built from TRBV18 and TRBJ1-6, with 7 nucleotides matching TRBD1. The trim removed 0 bases at V and 9 bases at J, leaving 5 bases unmatched. The germline V gene encodes CDR1 KGHSH and CDR2 LQKENI. The CDR3 totals 15 residues. The CDR3 DNA follows: TGTGCCAGCTCACCACCGACAGGGACGGCTTCACCCCTCCACTTT. Translating gives CASSPPTGTASPLHF.

The rearrangement links TRBV29-1 to TRBJ2-7; 9 bases match TRBD2. This CDR3 contains 13 residues. The V gene's germline CDR1 is SQVTM and CDR2 ANQGSEA. Trimming removed 5 bases from V and 0 bases from J; junction bases left unmatched: 2. The CDR3 loop reads CSVSGGSSYEQYF. DNA for the CDR3: TGCAGCGTTAGCGGGGGGAGCTCCTACGAGCAGTACTTC.

This clone came up once. The chain links TRBV20-1 to TRBJ1-1; the D gene is possibly TRBD1 (5 bases). The CDR3 covers 11 residues. Germline CDR1 is DFQATT and CDR2 is SNEGSKA (reference sequence). V gave up 6 bases and J gave up 13 bases, with 18 bases separating them. The CDR3 nucleotides read TGCAGTGCCGAACGGGGGACTTTGAGTTTCTTT. Translating gives CSAERGTLSFF.

The rearrangement joins TRBV19 to TRBJ2-1; no reliable D call. The CDR3 extends over 17 amino acids. V lost 5 bases, J lost 5 bases, and 22 bases lay in between. Germline-derived CDR1 and CDR2 are LNHDA and SQIVND (reference sequence). The CDR3 nucleotides are TGTGCCAGTAGTTCCCTTCCTCTCACTACTACCCACAATGAGCAGTTCTTC. Its protein is CASSSLPLTTTHNEQFF.

The chain is built from TRBV6-5 and TRBJ1-4; no clear D gene. Germline CDR1 reads MNHEY; CDR2 reads SVGAGI. There are 16 residues in the CDR3. Trimming removed 2 bases from V and 8 bases from J, with 18 bases in between. The CDR3 here is CASSYTPGSLGEKLFF. The CDR3 bases are TGTGCCAGCAGTTACACCCCGGGATCTCTCGGGGAAAAACTGTTTTTT.

This clone appeared a few times. The J gene is TRBJ1-1, the V gene TRBV18; D is undetermined. Germline V gene sequence: CDR1 KGHSH, CDR2 LQKENI. V lost 2 bases and J lost 0, with 10 bases in between. The CDR3 is 15 residues long. The DNA of the CDR3 is TGTGCCAGCTCACCAGACCCGGGGATGAACACTGAAGCTTTCTTT. Protein product: CASSPDPGMNTEAFF.

Worth noting for this clone: Germline and junction disagree at one end, which may indicate a read error. The chain joins TRBV5-4 to TRBJ2-1; 10 positions match TRBD2. The CDR3 loop spans 16 amino acids. Germline V CDR1 and CDR2: SGHNT, YYREEE (reference sequence). The CDR3: CASSLGSSGGYNGQFF. Here the CDR3 DNA reads TGTGCCAGCAGCTTGGGATCTAGCGGGGGTTACAATGGGCAGTTCTTC.

This clone was observed a few times. This same CDR3 is encoded by further DNA sequences in the sample. The gene calls are TRBV18 and TRBJ2-7; possibly TRBD1 for D (6 bases). V lost 0 bases and J lost 3, with 6 bases in between. Germline CDR1 reads KGHSH; CDR2 reads LQKENI. The CDR3 is 13 residues long. The chain's CDR3 is CASSPPDSYEQYF. The CDR3, as DNA: TGTGCCAGCTCACCACCGGACAGCTACGAGCAGTACTTC.

The chain employs TRBV7-9 and TRBJ2-5, with D tentatively TRBD1 (5 bases). The end of the DNA aligns better with TRBJ2-7, so the J call may be wrong. Germline-derived CDR1 and CDR2 are SEHNR and FQNEAQ (reference sequence). The CDR3 is made up of 17 amino acids. The CDR3 bases are TGTGCCAGCAGCTTCCTCGAGGAATACAGGTCTCCCTACGAGCAGTACTTC. Its protein is CASSFLEEYRSPYEQYF.

This chain uses TRBV2 with TRBJ1-1; TRBD1 matches 8 bases. Looked up from germline, CDR1 is SNHLY and CDR2 is FYNNEI. This CDR3 has 14 amino acids. V lost 10 bases, J lost 2 bases, and 9 bases stayed unmatched. The CDR3 DNA reads as TGTGCCACCCCAGGGGGCGCTTATAACACTGAAGCTTTCTTT. Protein sequence: CATPGGAYNTEAFF.

This clone was seen just once. The chain employs TRBV7-8 and TRBJ2-3, with 7 nucleotides matching TRBD2. With 3 bases clipped from V and 0 bases from J, the junction kept 6 bases outside the gene matches. Germline assignment: CDR1 SGHVS and CDR2 FQNEAQ. This CDR3 contains 16 residues. The CDR3 DNA follows: TGTGCCAGCAGCTTGGGGACTATAACTAGCACAGATACGCAGTATTTT. This translates into CASSLGTITSTDTQYF.

CDR3 in DNA: TGCAGCGTTGAAAACCCGGGAGGGTCGGAGACCCAGTACTTC. Its protein is CSVENPGGSETQYF. This chain connects TRBV29-1 to TRBJ2-5, with TRBD2 matching over 8 bases. The length of the CDR3 is 14 residues. Germline CDR1 is SQVTM and CDR2 is ANQGSEA. Trimming cost V 2 bases and J 5 bases; bases outside gene matches: 7.

The chain links TRBV5-1 to TRBJ1-6, with 9 bases matching TRBD1. This CDR3 region has 15 residues. Germline V gene data show CDR1 as SGHRS and CDR2 as YFSETQ. The J segment lost 10 bases and the V segment lost 0 bases, leaving 5 bases of the junction unmatched. CDR3 residues: CASSLGGTGMSPLHF. The CDR3 DNA sequence: TGCGCCAGCAGCTTGGGTGGGACAGGGATGTCACCCCTCCACTTT.